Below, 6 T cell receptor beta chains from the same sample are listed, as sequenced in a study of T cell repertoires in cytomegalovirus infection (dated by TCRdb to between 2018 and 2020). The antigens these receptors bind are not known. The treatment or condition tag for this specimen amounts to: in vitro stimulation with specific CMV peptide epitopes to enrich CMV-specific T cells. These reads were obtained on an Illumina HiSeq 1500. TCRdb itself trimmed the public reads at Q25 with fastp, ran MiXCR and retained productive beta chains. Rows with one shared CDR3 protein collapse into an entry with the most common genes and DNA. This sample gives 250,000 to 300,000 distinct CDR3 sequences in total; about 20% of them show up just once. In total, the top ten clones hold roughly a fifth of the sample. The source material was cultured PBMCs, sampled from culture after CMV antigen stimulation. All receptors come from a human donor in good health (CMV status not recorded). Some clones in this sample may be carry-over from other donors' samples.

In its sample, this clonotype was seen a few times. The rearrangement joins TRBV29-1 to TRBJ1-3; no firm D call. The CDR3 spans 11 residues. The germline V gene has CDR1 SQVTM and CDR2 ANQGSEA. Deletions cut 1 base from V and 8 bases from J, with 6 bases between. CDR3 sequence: CSVEVGDTIYF. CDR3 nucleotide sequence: TGCAGCGTTGAAGTGGGCGACACCATATATTTT.

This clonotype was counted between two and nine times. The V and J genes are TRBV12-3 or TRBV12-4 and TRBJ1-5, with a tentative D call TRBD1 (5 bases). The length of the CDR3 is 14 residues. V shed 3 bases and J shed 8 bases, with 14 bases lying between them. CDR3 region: CASSFEAGWKPQHF. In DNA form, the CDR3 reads TGTGCCAGCAGTTTCGAGGCAGGGTGGAAGCCCCAGCATTTT.

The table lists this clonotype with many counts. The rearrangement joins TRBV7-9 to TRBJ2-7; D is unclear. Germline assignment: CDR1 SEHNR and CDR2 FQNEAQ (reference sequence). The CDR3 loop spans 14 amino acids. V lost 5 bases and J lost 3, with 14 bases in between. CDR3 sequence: CASSPVQQLYEQYF. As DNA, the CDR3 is TGTGCCAGCAGCCCTGTACAGCAACTCTACGAGCAGTACTTC.

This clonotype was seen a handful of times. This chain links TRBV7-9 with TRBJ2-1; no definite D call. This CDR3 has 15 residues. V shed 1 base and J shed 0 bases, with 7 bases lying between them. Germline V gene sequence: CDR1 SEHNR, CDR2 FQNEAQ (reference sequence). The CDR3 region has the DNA TGTGCCAGCAGCTTAGACGAGAGCTCCTACAATGAGCAGTTCTTC. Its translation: CASSLDESSYNEQFF.

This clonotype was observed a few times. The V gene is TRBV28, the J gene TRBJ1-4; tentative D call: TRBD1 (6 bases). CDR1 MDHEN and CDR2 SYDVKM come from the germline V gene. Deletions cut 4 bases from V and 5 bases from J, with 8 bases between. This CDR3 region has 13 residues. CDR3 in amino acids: CASSWGRNEKLFF. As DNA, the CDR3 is TGTGCCAGCAGTTGGGGGCGAAATGAAAAACTGTTTTTT. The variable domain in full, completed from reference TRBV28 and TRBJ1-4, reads DVKVTQSSRYLVKRTGEKVFLECVQDMDHENMFWYRQDPGLGLRLIYFSYDVKMKEKGDIPEGYSVSREKKERFSLILESASTNQTSMYLCASSWGRNEKLFFGSGTQLSVL.

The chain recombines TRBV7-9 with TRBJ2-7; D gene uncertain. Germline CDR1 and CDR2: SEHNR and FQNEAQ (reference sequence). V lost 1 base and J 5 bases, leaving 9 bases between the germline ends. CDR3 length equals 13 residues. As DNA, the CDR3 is TGTGCCAGCAGCTTAGTGGGGTCGGACGAGCAGTACTTC. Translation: CASSLVGSDEQYF. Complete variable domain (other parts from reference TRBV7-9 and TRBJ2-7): DTGVSQNPRHKITKRGQNVTFRCDPISEHNRLYWYRQTLGQGPEFLTYFQNEAQLEKSRLLSDRFSAERPKGSFSTLEIQRTEQGDSAMYLCASSLVGSDEQYFGPGTRLTVT.